This TCR beta chain was obtained from a study of cytomegalovirus exposure and HLA in healthy donors. The PCR had 60 Vbeta and 13 Jbeta primers. Profiled with immunoSEQ multiplex PCR; TCRdb holds only in-frame clones, not every one. The sample holds roughly 190,000 clones; approximately 81% are singletons and the top ten take 2.3%. Germline loops: CDR1 MNHEY, CDR2 SMNVEV (reference sequence). CDR3 length: 17 amino acids. V was pared by 0 bases and J by 5 bases, with 12 bases of the junction left unmatched. The chain is built from TRBV27 and TRBJ2-7, with TRBD2 identical over 8 bases. Sample: PBMCs. The sequence came from a woman in her 50s in good health and CMV-seronegative. Written as DNA, the CDR3 is TGTGCCAGCAGTTTATCGGGGGAGCGGGAGATTAACGACGAGCAGTACTTC. Its translation: CASSLSGEREINDEQYF.